The T cell receptor (beta chain) under discussion was sequenced for a study of regulatory T cells in long-lasting Graves disease. In the study overall: The study enrolled newly diagnosed Graves' patients on antithyroid drugs under 3 months.

This CDR3 has 16 residues. V shed 4 bases and J shed 2 bases, with 16 bases lying between them. CDR1 and CDR2 (germline): SGHRS, YFSETQ. The TCR beta library used iRepertoire HTBI primers with Arm-PCR amplification of CDR3. Methods used by the authors: Taken together, the samples had 62 TRBV and more than 12 TRBJ segments identified. In TCRdb, the multiplex PCR reads were re-called with MiXCR into one record per CDR3 protein. Here the V and J calls rest on TCRdb's processing, not on the authors' analysis. There are more than 400,000 distinct CDR3 sequences in the sample; 15% to 20% occur only once, and 9% to 15% lies in the top ten. Time point indicated: newly diagnosed GD, antithyroid drugs for less than 3 months. PBMCs were the source of the RNA used for TCR sequencing. Details on this clonotype: What it recognizes is unknown.

Notes on the study in general: Persistent disease samples used TRBV28, TRBJ1-2 and TRBJ2-5 preferentially.

The data also belong to a second study, concerning T cells in Graves' hyperthyroidism and ophthalmopathy.

Sequenced material: peripheral blood mononuclear cells (PBMCs), taken at new diagnosis, from a patient treated with antithyroid drugs. This chain joins TRBV5-1 and TRBJ1-3; tentatively, D is TRBD1 (5 bases). This clonotype originated in a man aged 40-49 years with Graves disease. Written as DNA, the CDR3 is TGCGCCAGCAGCCCCCTGCGACAGTTCGCTGGAAACACCATATATTTT. Its translation is CASSPLRQFAGNTIYF. Filled out from reference TRBV5-1 and TRBJ1-3, the complete variable domain reads KAGVTQTPRYLIKTRGQQVTLSCSPISGHRSVSWYQQTPGQGLQFLFEYFSETQRNKGNFPGRFSGRQFSNSRSEMNVSTLELGDSALYLCASSPLRQFAGNTIYFGEGSWLTVV.